Only one count was recorded for the clone carrying this T cell receptor beta chain. Its antigen remains unknown. The PCR ran on 60 Vbeta and 13 Jbeta primers. The data were produced by immunoSEQ multiplex PCR, yet TCRdb's version contains in-frame clones alone and is incomplete. The sample yields around 150,000 clones, around three quarters seen once. CDR3 length: 14 residues. V lost 4 bases, J lost 6 bases, and 6 bases stayed unmatched. From germline, CDR1 is MNHEY and CDR2 SMNVEV (reference sequence). The data derive from a study of cytomegalovirus exposure and HLA in healthy donors. In the study overall: Sequencing of about 179 million T cells in an earlier analysis found approximately 120 million unique TCR beta sequences. Within an early data release were about 85 million unique TCRs drawn from HLA-typed donors. Points from the study as a whole: Presence/absence results assume similar sequencing depth per donor, which may not hold.

The rearrangement uses TRBV27 and TRBJ1-5; TRBD1 matches 7 bases. What was sequenced was PBMCs. The clonotype originates from a man aged 40-49 years in good health and CMV-seropositive. CDR3 amino acids: CASSSEGARQPQHF. The CDR3 coding sequence is TGTGCCAGCAGTTCCGAGGGGGCCCGTCAGCCCCAGCATTTT.